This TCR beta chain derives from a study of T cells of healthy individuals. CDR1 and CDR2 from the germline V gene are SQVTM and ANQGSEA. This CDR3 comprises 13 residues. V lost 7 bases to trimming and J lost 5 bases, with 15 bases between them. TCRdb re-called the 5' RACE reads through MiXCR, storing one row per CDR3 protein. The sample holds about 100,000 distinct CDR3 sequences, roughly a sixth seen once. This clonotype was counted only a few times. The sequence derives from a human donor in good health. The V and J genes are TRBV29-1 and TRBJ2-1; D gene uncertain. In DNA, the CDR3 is TGCAGCGCCGGACCGAGGATTGACAATGAGCAGTTCTTC. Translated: CSAGPRIDNEQFF.